Below, 20 T cell receptor beta chains from the same sample are listed, as sequenced in a study of shared clonotypes between healthy human individuals. Using immunoSEQ multiplex PCR, the repertoire was profiled, and TCRdb retains in-frame clones only, with some absent. Among about 2.4 million clones listed, approximately 90% were seen once. Sequencing used naive CD4+ T cells sorted from blood. Subset noted: CD45RA+ positively selected. Receptors were obtained from a man younger than 35 in good health.

The chain's CDR3 is CASQRLAGYNEQFF. In nucleotides, the CDR3 is TGTGCCAGTCAACGACTAGCGGGGTACAATGAGCAGTTCTTC. The gene calls are TRBV19 and TRBJ2-1, with 11 bases aligning to TRBD2. In germline, CDR1 is LNHDA, CDR2 SQIVND (reference sequence). This CDR3 is built from 14 residues. The V gene end was trimmed by 8 bases and the J gene end by 4 bases; junction bases not matched to a gene: 4.

The V call is TRBV18, the J call TRBJ1-2, with no clear D. This CDR3 has 13 amino acids. From germline, CDR1 is KGHSH and CDR2 LQKENI. Trimming shortened V by 3 bases and J by 2 bases, and 7 bases separated the two germline ends. CDR3 sequence reads: CASSPVENYGYTF. CDR3 DNA: TGTGCCAGCTCACCGGTGGAGAACTATGGCTACACCTTC.

This clone was counted a single time. This sequence joins TRBV6-1 and TRBJ1-1, with TRBD1 matching over 8 bases. CDR3 length equals 14 residues. CDR1 and CDR2 (germline): MNHNS, SASEGT. V lost 6 bases to trimming and J lost 1 base; unmatched junction nucleotides: 4. The CDR3 loop is CASRIDRGNTEAFF. In nucleotides, the CDR3 is TGTGCCAGCAGGATCGACAGGGGGAACACTGAAGCTTTCTTT.

This chain links TRBV6-1 with TRBJ2-5, with 8 nucleotides matching TRBD1. Trimming cost V 7 bases and J 4 bases; bases outside gene matches: 11. Germline CDR1 and CDR2: MNHNS and SASEGT. The CDR3 totals 15 residues. The CDR3 protein is CASTVTGGRAETQYF. Written as DNA, the CDR3 is TGTGCCAGCACCGTAACAGGGGGAAGGGCAGAGACCCAGTACTTC.

The chain links TRBV18 to TRBJ1-2; D perhaps matches TRBD1 (6 bases). Germline CDR1 and CDR2: KGHSH and LQKENI. This CDR3 has 14 residues. Trimming left V 2 bases short and J 5 bases short, with 12 bases between. CDR3 residues: CASSPLQGKYGYTF. The CDR3, as DNA: TGTGCCAGCTCACCATTGCAGGGGAAGTATGGCTACACCTTC.

With regard to this clone: This sample also contains other DNA sequences that code for the same CDR3. V is TRBV18 and J is TRBJ2-7, with 8 bases identical to TRBD2. The germline gives CDR1 KGHSH, CDR2 LQKENI. The CDR3 totals 14 residues. J gave up 3 bases and V 0 bases, and 1 base lay outside the gene matches. The CDR3 region is CASSPPGTSYEQYF. The CDR3 DNA follows: TGTGCCAGCTCACCACCCGGGACTAGCTACGAGCAGTACTTC.

V gene TRBV30 combines with J gene TRBJ1-3; no clear D gene. Per the germline V gene, CDR1 is GTSNPN and CDR2 is SVGIG (reference sequence). The CDR3 has 13 residues. The V gene lost 4 bases and the J gene lost 3 bases, with 10 bases spanning the gap. The chain's CDR3 is CAWIPGGGNTIYF. Here the CDR3 DNA reads TGTGCCTGGATTCCGGGAGGTGGAAACACCATATATTTT.

This rearrangement joins TRBV18 to TRBJ1-4; D might be TRBD1 (5 bases). Deletions cut 6 bases from V and 8 bases from J, with 16 bases between. The CDR3 is made up of 14 amino acids. Per germline, CDR1 KGHSH and CDR2 LQKENI. The CDR3 reads CASSRGVEEEKLFF. The CDR3 bases are TGTGCCAGCTCCCGGGGGGTAGAGGAAGAAAAACTGTTTTTT.

The chain combines TRBV6-9 with TRBJ2-3, with D possibly being TRBD2 (6 bases). CDR1 MNHGY and CDR2 SVAAGI come from the germline V gene. V was shortened by 4 bases and J by 7 bases, with 12 bases between the two germline ends. This CDR3 comprises 13 residues. In DNA form, the CDR3 reads TGTGCCAGCAGTTTCCGGGACTCAAATACGCAGTATTTT. Encoded protein: CASSFRDSNTQYF.

This chain uses TRBV6-1 with TRBJ1-5, with D perhaps matching TRBD1 (5 bases). CDR1 is MNHNS, CDR2 SASEGT, per germline. The length of the CDR3 is 13 residues. The V gene lost 6 bases and the J gene lost 7 bases, with 13 bases spanning the gap. Written as DNA, the CDR3 is TGTGCCAGCAGGCTCGGGACTCCCCAGCCCCAGCATTTT. Translation: CASRLGTPQPQHF.

The chain couples TRBV6-5 to TRBJ2-7; 9 bases line up with TRBD2. Germline values: CDR1 MNHEY, CDR2 SVGAGI. Unmatched junction bases numbered 8, after V lost 5 bases and J lost 6 bases. The CDR3 has 14 amino acids. CDR3: CASSLGLAPSEQYF. The CDR3 DNA reads TGTGCCAGCAGTCTGGGACTAGCCCCCTCCGAGCAGTACTTC.

The chain recombines TRBV6-6 with TRBJ2-2; TRBD1 matches at 7 bases. Germline CDR1 MNHNY, CDR2 SVGAGI (reference sequence). V was clipped by 6 bases and J by 4 bases; unmatched bases: 8. The CDR3 extends over 15 amino acids. CDR3 residues: CASSLQGPSTGELFF. The CDR3 coding sequence is TGTGCCAGCAGCCTACAGGGGCCATCCACCGGGGAGCTGTTTTTT.

V gene TRBV4-2 combines with J gene TRBJ1-2, with 9 bases lining up with TRBD1. The V segment lost 3 bases and the J segment 7 bases; nucleotides outside the gene matches: 9. Looked up from germline, CDR1 is LGHNA and CDR2 is YNFKEQ. There are 15 residues in the CDR3. CDR3: CASSQPTGGMGGYTF. CDR3 in DNA: TGTGCCAGCAGCCAGCCGACAGGGGGAATGGGTGGCTACACCTTC.

The sample holds one count of this clone. The chain uses TRBV5-6 and TRBJ2-7, with 9 bases aligning to TRBD1. CDR1 is SGHDT and CDR2 is YYEEEE in the germline V gene. V was clipped by 4 bases and J by 3 bases; unmatched bases: 11. CDR3 length: 16 amino acids. The CDR3 sequence is CASSRGQGSGFYEQYF. DNA of the CDR3: TGTGCCAGCAGCCGGGGACAGGGTTCAGGCTTCTACGAGCAGTACTTC.

The chain links TRBV5-3 to TRBJ2-1, with D maybe TRBD1 (5 bases). TRBV5-3 is identified as an open reading frame with a role that is uncertain. The germline V and J ends were trimmed by 7 bases and 8 bases, with 16 bases remaining between them. The CDR3 covers 13 residues. The CDR3 DNA reads TGTGCCAGACAGGGCGGCCCTAAGGATGAGCAGTTCTTC. Amino acid sequence: CARQGGPKDEQFF.

Regarding this clone: Other DNA sequences in the sample encode the same CDR3. The V gene is TRBV5-4, the J gene TRBJ1-3; no reliable D call. Deletions cut 3 bases from V and 1 base from J, with 8 bases between. Looked up from germline, CDR1 is SGHNT and CDR2 is YYREEE (reference sequence). The CDR3 totals 14 residues. The CDR3 spells CASSSPGSGNTIYF. The CDR3 DNA follows: TGTGCCAGCAGCTCCCCGGGATCTGGAAACACCATATATTTT.

The J gene is TRBJ1-5, the V gene TRBV2; 7 nucleotides align to TRBD1. CDR1 is SNHLY and CDR2 is FYNNEI in the germline V gene. This CDR3 region has 14 residues. V shed 6 bases and J 7 bases; nucleotides not matched to a gene: 9. This chain's CDR3 is CASRAQGWDQPQHF. For the CDR3, the DNA is TGTGCCAGCAGGGCACAGGGGTGGGACCAGCCCCAGCATTTT.

This sequence joins TRBV19 and TRBJ1-5; D gene unclear. CDR3 length: 11 residues. Between the trimmed V and J ends, which lost 5 bases and 13 bases, there was a span of 12 bases. CDR1 is LNHDA and CDR2 is SQIVND in the germline V gene (reference sequence). In DNA form, the CDR3 reads TGTGCCAGTAGTGGCGCCGGGGTTCAGCATTTT. Amino acids: CASSGAGVQHF.

The chain combines TRBV6-5 with TRBJ2-3; D tentatively reads TRBD1 or TRBD2 (5 bases each). V was pared by 10 bases and J by 6 bases, with 14 bases between. Germline V gives CDR1 MNHEY, CDR2 SVGAGI. The CDR3 length is 12 residues. The CDR3 DNA is TGTGCCACCGGGGCTTCCGCCGATACGCAGTATTTT. The encoded protein is CATGASADTQYF.

This sequence joins TRBV5-6 and TRBJ2-7, with a weak D call TRBD1 (6 bases). Per the germline V gene, CDR1 is SGHDT and CDR2 is YYEEEE. V shed 4 bases and J shed 3 bases, with 14 bases lying between them. This CDR3 has 14 amino acids. The chain's CDR3 is CASSLDRIYYEQYF. The CDR3 DNA follows: TGTGCCAGCAGCCTGGACAGAATATACTACGAGCAGTACTTC.